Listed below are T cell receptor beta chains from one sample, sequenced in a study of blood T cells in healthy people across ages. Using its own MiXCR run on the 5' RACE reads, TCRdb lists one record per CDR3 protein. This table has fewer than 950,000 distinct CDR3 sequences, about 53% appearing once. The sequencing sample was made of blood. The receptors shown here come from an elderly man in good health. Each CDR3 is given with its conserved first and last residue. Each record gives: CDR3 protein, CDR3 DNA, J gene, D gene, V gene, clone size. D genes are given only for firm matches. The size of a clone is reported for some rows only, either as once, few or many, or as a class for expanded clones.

CDR3 protein: CSAPPTSGIYEQYF
CDR3 DNA: TGCAGTGCCCCCCCCACTAGCGGTATCTACGAGCAGTACTTC
J gene: TRBJ2-7
D gene: TRBD2
V gene: TRBV20-1
clone size: -

CDR3 protein: CASSLPSGERAFF
CDR3 DNA: TGTGCCAGCAGTTTACCTTCGGGGGAGCGAGCTTTCTTT
J gene: TRBJ1-1
D gene: -
V gene: TRBV27
clone size: -

CDR3 protein: CSVVGLAGTYEQYF
CDR3 DNA: TGCAGCGTTGTCGGACTAGCGGGAACCTACGAGCAGTACTTC
J gene: TRBJ2-7
D gene: TRBD2
V gene: TRBV29-1
clone size: many

CDR3 protein: CASRRTFGIYEQYF
CDR3 DNA: TGTGCCAGCAGGAGGACATTCGGGATTTACGAGCAGTACTTC
J gene: TRBJ2-7
D gene: -
V gene: TRBV28
clone size: -

CDR3 protein: CSVAVRFTDREPQYF
CDR3 DNA: TGCAGCGTTGCGGTGAGGTTCACGGACAGAGAACCCCAGTACTTC
J gene: TRBJ2-5
D gene: -
V gene: TRBV29-1
clone size: -

CDR3 protein: CASSSSGSNEQFF
CDR3 DNA: TGTGCCAGCAGTTCTAGCGGGAGCAATGAGCAGTTCTTC
J gene: TRBJ2-1
D gene: TRBD2
V gene: TRBV6-6
clone size: -

CDR3 protein: CASSERTGGYEQYF
CDR3 DNA: TGTGCCAGCAGTGAGCGGACAGGGGGCTACGAGCAGTACTTC
J gene: TRBJ2-7
D gene: TRBD1
V gene: TRBV28
clone size: -

CDR3 protein: CSVGRRETQYF
CDR3 DNA: TGCAGCGTTGGTCGGCGGGAGACCCAGTACTTC
J gene: TRBJ2-5
D gene: -
V gene: TRBV29-1
clone size: -

CDR3 protein: CASRLSNRGLNTEAFF
CDR3 DNA: TGCGCCAGCAGGCTCTCAAACAGGGGACTGAACACTGAAGCTTTCTTT
J gene: TRBJ1-1
D gene: TRBD1
V gene: TRBV5-1
clone size: -

CDR3 protein: CSAATGTYISPQHF
CDR3 DNA: TGCAGTGCTGCGACCGGGACATACATCAGCCCCCAGCATTTT
J gene: TRBJ1-5
D gene: -
V gene: TRBV20-1
clone size: -

CDR3 protein: CASSEGPSANEKLFF
CDR3 DNA: TGTGCCAGCAGTGAGGGACCCTCGGCTAATGAAAAACTGTTTTTT
J gene: TRBJ1-4
D gene: -
V gene: TRBV6-1
clone size: -

CDR3 protein: CASSDIGGNRNEQFF
CDR3 DNA: TGTGCCAGCAGCGACATTGGGGGGAATCGCAATGAGCAGTTCTTC
J gene: TRBJ2-1
D gene: -
V gene: TRBV3-1
clone size: few

CDR3 protein: CSASQVAGETQYF
CDR3 DNA: TGCAGTGCTAGCCAAGTAGCGGGAGAGACCCAGTACTTC
J gene: TRBJ2-5
D gene: TRBD2
V gene: TRBV20-1
clone size: -

CDR3 protein: CASSPIPTSQDAFF
CDR3 DNA: TGCGCCAGCAGCCCTATTCCGACTTCACAGGATGCTTTCTTT
J gene: TRBJ1-1
D gene: -
V gene: TRBV5-1
clone size: -

CDR3 protein: CSVEVGQVPYEQYF
CDR3 DNA: TGCAGCGTTGAAGTCGGACAGGTCCCCTACGAGCAGTACTTC
J gene: TRBJ2-7
D gene: TRBD1
V gene: TRBV29-1
clone size: -

CDR3 protein: CASSVVAGNNEQYF
CDR3 DNA: TGTGCCAGCTCGGTGGTAGCGGGAAACAATGAGCAGTACTTC
J gene: TRBJ2-7
D gene: TRBD2
V gene: TRBV7-3
clone size: once

CDR3 protein: CASSLTRAGVGETQYF
CDR3 DNA: TGTGCCAGCAGTTTAACCCGGGCAGGGGTAGGAGAGACCCAGTACTTC
J gene: TRBJ2-5
D gene: -
V gene: TRBV27
clone size: -

CDR3 protein: CASIFAGGPASEQFF
CDR3 DNA: TGTGCCAGCATTTTTGCGGGAGGGCCAGCCAGTGAGCAGTTCTTC
J gene: TRBJ2-1
D gene: TRBD2
V gene: TRBV27
clone size: once

CDR3 protein: CASSYPQGEGSNQPQHF
CDR3 DNA: TGTGCCAGCAGTTACCCTCAGGGGGAGGGCTCCAATCAGCCCCAGCATTTT
J gene: TRBJ1-5
D gene: TRBD1
V gene: TRBV6-2/TRBV6-3
clone size: -

CDR3 protein: CATSREGQRSNQPQHF
CDR3 DNA: TGTGCCACCAGCAGAGAAGGACAGCGGAGCAATCAGCCCCAGCATTTT
J gene: TRBJ1-5
D gene: -
V gene: TRBV15
clone size: -

CDR3 protein: CSARVWGEWQETQYF
CDR3 DNA: TGCAGTGCTAGAGTTTGGGGGGAGTGGCAAGAGACCCAGTACTTC
J gene: TRBJ2-5
D gene: -
V gene: TRBV20-1
clone size: few

CDR3 protein: CASSQGGTGGSSSGFTDTQYF
CDR3 DNA: TGTGCCAGCAGCCAAGGGGGGACAGGGGGCTCTTCTAGCGGATTCACAGATACGCAGTATTTT
J gene: TRBJ2-3
D gene: TRBD1
V gene: TRBV3-1
clone size: -

CDR3 protein: CASSYLSEPSYNEQFF
CDR3 DNA: TGTGCCAGCAGCTACCTTAGTGAGCCCTCCTACAATGAGCAGTTCTTC
J gene: TRBJ2-1
D gene: -
V gene: TRBV9
clone size: -

CDR3 protein: CASQGGQQNHRYAYF
CDR3 DNA: TGTGCCAGCCAGGGGGGACAGCAGAATCACAGATACGCGTATTTT
J gene: TRBJ2-3
D gene: -
V gene: TRBV6-6
clone size: -

CDR3 protein: CSVEEGRTPQETQYF
CDR3 DNA: TGCAGCGTTGAAGAAGGTAGGACACCGCAAGAGACCCAGTACTTC
J gene: TRBJ2-5
D gene: -
V gene: TRBV29-1
clone size: -

CDR3 protein: CASSEGLAGGFYEQYF
CDR3 DNA: TGTGCCAGCAGTGAGGGACTAGCGGGAGGTTTCTACGAGCAGTACTTC
J gene: TRBJ2-7
D gene: TRBD2
V gene: TRBV6-1
clone size: -

CDR3 protein: CASSLSGGTYNEQFF
CDR3 DNA: TGTGCCAGCAGCTTAAGCGGGGGGACCTACAATGAGCAGTTCTTC
J gene: TRBJ2-1
D gene: TRBD2
V gene: TRBV7-3
clone size: few

CDR3 protein: CASSPGLGPYEQYF
CDR3 DNA: TGTGCCAGCAGCCCCGGATTGGGTCCCTACGAGCAGTACTTC
J gene: TRBJ2-7
D gene: -
V gene: TRBV27
clone size: few